The entry below describes one TCR beta chain. Its antigen is not known. Lung cancer patients with chemo-refractory metastatic non-small-cell disease were given focal radiation plus CTLA-4 blockade with ipilimumab. This sample is drawn from a study of radiotherapy plus CTLA-4 blockade in lung cancer. Across the whole study: Patients showed objective responses in 15% to 20% of cases and disease control in more than 25%.

The study's findings and limits: Together with interferon-beta, which increased in serum after radiation, early dynamic changes in blood T cell clones were reportedly the best predictors of response. Radiotherapy was combined with ipilimumab, and tumor-derived TCR clones then expanded in blood.

Sequencing was performed with immunoSEQ multiplex PCR; in TCRdb, only in-frame clones are kept and a portion is missing. The profile shows approximately 98,000 clones, 80% to 85% of them singletons. The source was peripheral blood, collected from a patient treated with radiotherapy plus ipilimumab. The sequence derives from a human donor with non-small cell lung cancer who had a partial response to radiotherapy plus ipilimumab.

DNA for the CDR3: TGTGCCAGCAGTTTACCCCAGGCCTACGAGCAGTACTTC. Translation: CASSLPQAYEQYF. The rearrangement joins TRBV28 to TRBJ2-5; D not certain. The J call may be wrong; the DNA end is better matched by TRBJ2-7. The V gene's germline CDR1 is MDHEN and CDR2 SYDVKM. CDR3 length: 13 residues.